The clone carrying this T cell receptor (beta chain) was found many times. No antigen is known for it. The read finishes 3 residues shy of the CDR3 end, and the germline J gene is used to complete it. This record comes from a study of T cell clonality in common variable immunodeficiency. This table comes from immunoSEQ multiplex PCR, and its TCRdb copy is limited to in-frame clones, with some not included. The profile covers around 45,000 clones, none occurring a single time. CDR1 is KGHSH and CDR2 is LQKENI in the germline V gene. This CDR3 spans 12 amino acids. General observations from the study: Fewer deletions and N-nucleotide insertions were reportedly seen in common variable immunodeficiency TCR beta sequences. Compared with controls, CVID subjects had fewer shared TCRbeta clones.

This clonotype was obtained from a person aged 18 to 75 in good health. V gene TRBV18 combines with J gene TRBJ1-2, with unresolved D. The sequencing input was peripheral blood mononuclear cells. CDR3 DNA (partial): TGTGCCAGCTCACAAGCAGGCCCTGAC. Amino acids: CASSQAGPD. The entire CDR3 protein reads CASSQAGPDYTF.